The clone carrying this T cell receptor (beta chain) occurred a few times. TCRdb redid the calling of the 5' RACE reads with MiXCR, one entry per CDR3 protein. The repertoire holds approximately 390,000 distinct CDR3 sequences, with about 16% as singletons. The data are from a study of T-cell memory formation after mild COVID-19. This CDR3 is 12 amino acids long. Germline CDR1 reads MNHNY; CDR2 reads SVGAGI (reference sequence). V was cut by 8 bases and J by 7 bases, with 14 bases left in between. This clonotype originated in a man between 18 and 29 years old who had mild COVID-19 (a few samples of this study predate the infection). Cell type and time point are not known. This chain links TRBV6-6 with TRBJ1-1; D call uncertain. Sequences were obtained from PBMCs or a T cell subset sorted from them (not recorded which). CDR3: CASLSYRNEAFF. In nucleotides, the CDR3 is TGTGCCAGCCTGTCGTATCGGAATGAAGCTTTCTTT.